In its sample, the clone carrying this T cell receptor (beta chain) was seen once. Its cognate antigen is unknown. In germline, CDR1 is MDHEN, CDR2 SYDVKM. Deletions cut 6 bases from V and 3 bases from J, with 17 bases between. The CDR3 length is 15 residues. The data originate from a study of vaccination effects on CD4 cells after COVID-19. Data came from immunoSEQ multiplex PCR; TCRdb stores just in-frame clones and leaves some out. The sample lists under 70,000 clones, over 70% seen once, with roughly 4% in the top ten. Points from the study as a whole: The study got few convalescent patients and did not collect any early post-infection timepoints.

Antigen-specific CD4+ T cells were expanded with viral peptide pools in the ViraFEST assay before sequencing. When around 9 days of culture had elapsed, CD4+ T cells were isolated. None of these healthy vaccinees had been infected with SARS-CoV-2 before vaccination. The specimen comprised CD4+ T cells from PBMCs cultured with HCoV-OC43 spike peptides, sampled before COVID-19 vaccination. The subset is: HCoV-OC43 spike overlapping peptide pool stimulation. This chain uses TRBV28 with TRBJ1-1; D might be TRBD1 (6 bases). The TCR originated in a human donor who received a COVID-19 vaccine. The CDR3, as DNA: TGTGCCAGCAGGCTCGGGGGGGCTGGAGACACTGAAGCTTTCTTT. It codes for CASRLGGAGDTEAFF.